This T cell receptor beta chain was obtained from a study of Ad26.COV2.S vaccination and SARS-CoV-2 variants. Study-wide points: Those who received vaccine or placebo ended up with similar non-spike TCR breadth. It was vaccine recipients, not placebo recipients, who had the higher spike-specific TCR breadth.

For this clone: As yet, its antigen is unknown.

The protocol was immunoSEQ multiplex PCR, while the TCRdb copy is restricted to in-frame clones and leaves out a portion. The sample gives about 460,000 clones, 80% to 90% of which show up once; 1.7% is in the top ten. Trimming took off 5 bases at V and 3 bases at J, with 10 bases between the two ends. Per germline, CDR1 SEHNR and CDR2 FQNEAQ (reference sequence). The CDR3 is made up of 13 amino acids. This sample's treatment: around 19 received Ad26.COV2.S at low or high dose, single or two shots; about 5 received placebo; per-sample allocation not given. Sampling happened 63 days after the first vaccine or placebo injection.

The TCR was taken from a person aged 18-65 years who received the Ad26.COV2.S COVID-19 vaccine or a placebo. The chain couples TRBV7-9 to TRBJ2-5, with no clear D. The material sequenced was peripheral blood, taken in a trial of Ad26.COV2.S vaccine versus placebo. CDR3 loop: CASSPPSEETQYF. The CDR3 nucleotides are TGTGCCAGCAGCCCTCCGTCGGAAGAGACCCAGTACTTC.